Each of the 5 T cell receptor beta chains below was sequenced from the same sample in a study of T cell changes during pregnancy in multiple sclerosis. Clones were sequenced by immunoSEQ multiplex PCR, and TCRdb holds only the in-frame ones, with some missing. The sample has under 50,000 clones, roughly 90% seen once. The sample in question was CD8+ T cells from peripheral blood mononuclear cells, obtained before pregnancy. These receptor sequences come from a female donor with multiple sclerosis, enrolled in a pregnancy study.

The CDR3 DNA sequence: TGCAGCGTTGACAGGGAGGGCCCAGATACGCAGTATTTT. Translated, it gives CSVDREGPDTQYF. The rearrangement uses TRBV29-1 and TRBJ2-3; 7 positions agree with TRBD2. The CDR3 runs 13 residues. Trimming took 3 bases from V and 4 from J; bases not matched to a gene: 4. Germline values: CDR1 SQVTM, CDR2 ANQGSEA.

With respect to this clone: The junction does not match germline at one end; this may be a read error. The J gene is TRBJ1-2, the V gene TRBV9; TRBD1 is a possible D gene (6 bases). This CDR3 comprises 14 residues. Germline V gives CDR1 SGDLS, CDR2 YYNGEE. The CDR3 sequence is CVSSVQGHNYGYTF. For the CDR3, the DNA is TGTGTCAGCAGCGTCCAGGGGCATAACTATGGCTACACCTTC.

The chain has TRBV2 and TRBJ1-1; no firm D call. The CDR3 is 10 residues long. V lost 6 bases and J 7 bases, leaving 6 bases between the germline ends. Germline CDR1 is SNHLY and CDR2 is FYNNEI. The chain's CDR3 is CASRGSEAFF. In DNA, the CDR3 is TGTGCCAGCAGGGGGAGTGAAGCTTTCTTT.

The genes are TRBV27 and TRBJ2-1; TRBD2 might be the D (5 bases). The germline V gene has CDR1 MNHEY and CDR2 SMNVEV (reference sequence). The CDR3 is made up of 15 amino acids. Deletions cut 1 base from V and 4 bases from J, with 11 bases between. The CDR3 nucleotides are TGTGCCAGCAGTTTATGGAATGGACTGTACAATGAGCAGTTCTTC. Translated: CASSLWNGLYNEQFF.

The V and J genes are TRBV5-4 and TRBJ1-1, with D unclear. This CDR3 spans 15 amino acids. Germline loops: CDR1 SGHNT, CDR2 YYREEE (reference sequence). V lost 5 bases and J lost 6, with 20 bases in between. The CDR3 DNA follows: TGTGCCAGCAGTGATACTTACCCACCAGGCGCTGAAGCTTTCTTT. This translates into CASSDTYPPGAEAFF.